Listed here is a single T cell receptor beta chain. The data originate from a study of CD8 T cells in Susac syndrome. Healthy donors acted as controls, with matching for age and sex. The CD8+ and CD4+ T cells were isolated magnetically using a negative isolation approach, whereas the TEMRA cells were enriched by FACS. The CDR3 sequence is 13 residues long. Germline CDR1 is PRHDT and CDR2 is FYEKMQ (reference sequence). Trimming left V 4 bases short and J 7 bases short, with 13 bases between. The authors reverse transcribed about 0.5 to 1 ug RNA with random hexamers. One entry per CDR3 protein results from TCRdb running MiXCR on the immunoSEQ multiplex PCR reads. The sample includes more than 150,000 distinct CDR3 sequences, 90% to 95% seen only once; the top ten take over 0.12%.

The source material was CD4+ T cells from PBMCs. The gene calls are TRBV13 and TRBJ1-1; D is possibly TRBD1 (5 bases). This sequence was found in a human donor in good health. CDR3 in amino acids: CASSSGRAREAFF. The CDR3 nucleotides read TGTGCCAGCAGCTCCGGCAGGGCTCGTGAAGCTTTCTTT.